This TCR beta chain was identified during a study of cytomegalovirus exposure and HLA in healthy donors. Study results and caveats: The authors later found HLA-associated TCR beta chains more clonally expanded than equally common others. The Asian-associated ancestry cluster reportedly had fewer N-insertions than the approximately 670-donor mean in a later analysis. Cytomegalovirus association was listed for about 180 TCR beta chains. Cytomegalovirus status was reportedly diagnosed by the classifier with high specificity and sensitivity.

With respect to this clone: Its antigen is undetermined.

Per germline, CDR1 MNHNS and CDR2 SASEGT. Trimming cost V 2 bases and J 4 bases, with 8 bases left between them. The CDR3 sequence is 14 residues long. Primers for the PCR totalled 60 Vbeta and 13 Jbeta. Clones were read by immunoSEQ multiplex PCR, and TCRdb kept only the in-frame ones, dropping some. The sample consists of 110,000 to 150,000 clones, roughly four fifths of them appearing once. The source material was PBMCs. V usage is TRBV6-1 and J usage is TRBJ1-4; D is ambiguous. The sequence was collected from a woman between 50 and 59 years old in good health and CMV-seropositive. In DNA, the CDR3 is TGTGCCAGCAGTGAACGGGAGTTTAATGAAAAACTGTTTTTT. Encoded protein: CASSEREFNEKLFF.